This paragraph covers one T cell receptor beta chain sequence. The sample contains more than one DNA sequence encoding this CDR3. The naive CD8 subset, CD45RO-negative cells positively selected for CCR7, excluded terminally differentiated effector memory CD45RA+ cells. The sample belongs to a study of shared clonotypes between healthy human individuals. The CDR3 extends over 12 amino acids. V was shortened by 0 bases and J by 8 bases, with 6 bases between the two germline ends. Germline CDR1 SGHNT, CDR2 YYREEE (reference sequence). Profiling relied on immunoSEQ multiplex PCR, and the TCRdb table lists in-frame clones only, not all of them. The data contain about 2 million clones, around 96% of them singletons.

The gene calls are TRBV5-4 and TRBJ2-1, with D hard to call. The origin of this receptor is a man between 18 and 29 years old in good health. Specimen: naive CD8+ T cells sorted from blood. The DNA of the CDR3 is TGTGCCAGCAGCTTGGGGGTCGATGAGCAGTTCTTC. The encoded protein is CASSLGVDEQFF.